The 15 T cell receptor beta chains given below trace back to one sample, sequenced in a study of T cell repertoires in cytomegalovirus infection. Each CDR3 protein gets one entry after TCRdb re-called the reads with MiXCR. The sample yields about 300,000 distinct CDR3 sequences, around 10% seen once. The sequenced material came from PBMCs. The receptors shown here come from a human donor in good health (CMV status not recorded). Some clones in this sample may be carry-over from other donors' samples.

This clonotype turned up a few times. The chain carries TRBV4-1 and TRBJ2-1, with 16 bases that match TRBD2. The length of the CDR3 is 14 residues. The trim removed 3 bases at V and 16 bases at J, leaving 6 bases unmatched. Germline V gene sequence: CDR1 MGHRA, CDR2 YSYEKL. CDR3: CASSHPGLAGGPFF. For the CDR3, the DNA is TGCGCCAGCAGCCACCCGGGACTAGCGGGGGGGCCTTTCTTC.

Comment on this clonotype: One junction end does not reproduce the germline sequence, and a read error may be involved. This sequence joins TRBV4-1 and TRBJ2-1, with 11 bases aligning to TRBD2. Germline CDR1 is MGHRA and CDR2 is YSYEKL. The CDR3 contains 15 residues. CDR3 loop: CASRPRGTSGEEQFF. In DNA, the CDR3 is TGTGCCAGCAGACCTAGGGGGACTAGCGGAGAAGAGCAGTTCTTC.

This clonotype has ten or more counts. The chain couples TRBV2 to TRBJ2-3; D is perhaps TRBD1 (6 bases). CDR1 is SNHLY, CDR2 FYNNEI, per germline. Trimming stripped 8 bases from V and 4 bases from J, with 16 bases between. The CDR3 sequence is 14 residues long. The CDR3 DNA is TGTGCCAGCCACCGGGACAATGGAGCAGATACGCAGTATTTT. Its translation is CASHRDNGADTQYF.

At least ten counts were recorded for this clonotype. In DNA form, the CDR3 reads TGTGCCAGCAGCCCCGATCACCGGCAAAATGGCTACACCTTC. It specifies CASSPDHRQNGYTF. The rearrangement links TRBV14 to TRBJ1-2; D ambiguous. The V end lost 4 bases, the J end lost 6 bases, and 15 bases lay between the germline ends. This CDR3 contains 14 residues. The V gene's germline CDR1 is SGHDN and CDR2 FVKESK.

This clonotype has just a few counts. Here the CDR3 reads CSARLPTSGLTDTQYF. The CDR3 coding sequence is TGCAGTGCTAGACTCCCGACTAGCGGCCTCACAGATACGCAGTATTTT. The chain couples TRBV20-1 to TRBJ2-3, with 9 bases aligning to TRBD2. From germline, CDR1 is DFQATT and CDR2 SNEGSKA (reference sequence). With V trimmed by 2 bases and J by 2 bases, 8 bases remained unmatched. CDR3 length: 16 amino acids.

This clonotype was counted many times. V usage is TRBV28 and J usage is TRBJ1-1; D gene unclear. This CDR3 is built from 14 residues. V was cut by 6 bases and J by 1 base, with 12 bases left in between. The germline gives CDR1 MDHEN, CDR2 SYDVKM. The CDR3 DNA reads TGTGCCAGCAGCCCTCACCGGGCGAACACTGAAGCTTTCTTT. Protein sequence: CASSPHRANTEAFF.

The table lists this clonotype with a few counts. The V and J genes are TRBV7-9 and TRBJ2-1, with TRBD2 as a possible D gene (6 bases). Trimming cost V 1 base and J 2 bases, with 9 bases left between them. There are 15 residues in the CDR3. Germline V gene sequence: CDR1 SEHNR, CDR2 FQNEAQ (reference sequence). The CDR3 DNA sequence: TGTGCCAGCAGCTTAGGGGACTCGACCTACAATGAGCAGTTCTTC. Translated: CASSLGDSTYNEQFF.

The CDR3 region has the DNA TGTGCCAGCAGCCAAGATATTTGGGTGAATGAGCAGTTCTTC. It encodes CASSQDIWVNEQFF. The chain carries TRBV3-1 and TRBJ2-1; D is undetermined. Germline CDR1 is LGHDT and CDR2 is YNNKEL (reference sequence). V gave up 0 bases and J gave up 7 bases, with 10 bases separating them. The CDR3 spans 14 residues.

This clonotype has at least ten counts. The V and J genes are TRBV5-6 and TRBJ1-5; 7 nucleotides line up with TRBD1. The CDR3 totals 15 residues. CDR1 is SGHDT, CDR2 YYEEEE, per germline. The ends lost 4 bases at V and 4 bases at J; junction bases unmatched: 8. This CDR3 is CASSVLGQRNQPQHF. CDR3 nucleotides: TGTGCCAGCAGCGTCCTGGGACAGCGAAATCAGCCCCAGCATTTT.

This clonotype was picked up many times. The V call is TRBV14, the J call TRBJ2-3; 7 positions match TRBD1. Per the germline V gene, CDR1 is SGHDN and CDR2 is FVKESK. The J segment lost 5 bases and the V segment lost 4 bases, leaving 9 bases of the junction unmatched. The CDR3 extends over 15 amino acids. The chain's CDR3 is CASSLTKGAGDTQYF. DNA for the CDR3: TGTGCCAGCAGCCTTACCAAGGGGGCTGGAGATACGCAGTATTTT. The full variable domain, completed using reference TRBV14 and TRBJ2-3, is EAGVTQFPSHSVIEKGQTVTLRCDPISGHDNLYWYRRVMGKEIKFLLHFVKESKQDESGMPNNRFLAERTGGTYSTLKVQPAELEDSGVYFCASSLTKGAGDTQYFGPGTRLTVL.

Ten or more counts support this clonotype. The J gene is TRBJ2-1, the V gene TRBV7-2; 13 nucleotides line up with TRBD2. Germline assignment: CDR1 SGHTA and CDR2 FQGNSA. The ends lost 3 bases at V and 7 bases at J; junction bases unmatched: 15. This CDR3 comprises 19 residues. In DNA form, the CDR3 reads TGTGCCAGCAGCTTGGGACTAGCGGGGCCTCAGGTGCGGGGTAATGAGCAGTTCTTC. The encoded protein is CASSLGLAGPQVRGNEQFF. The full variable domain, in which reference TRBV7-2 and TRBJ2-1 provide the parts outside the CDR3, is GAGVSQSPSNKVTEKGKDVELRCDPISGHTALYWYRQSLGQGLEFLIYFQGNSAPDKSGLPSDRFSAERTGGSVSTLTIQRTQQEDSAVYLCASSLGLAGPQVRGNEQFFGPGTRLTVL.

Many counts were recorded for this clonotype. CDR3 amino acids: CASSPGLARTGELFF. The CDR3 region has the DNA TGTGCCAGCTCACCAGGCCTAGCGCGGACCGGGGAGCTGTTTTTT. The chain links TRBV18 to TRBJ2-2; the D gene is possibly TRBD2 (6 bases). V was pared by 2 bases and J by 5 bases, with 12 bases between. CDR1 and CDR2 (germline): KGHSH, LQKENI. The CDR3 is made up of 15 amino acids.

This clonotype was seen many times. The CDR3 nucleotides are TGCAGTGCTCTACACCCGACCCCGGCCAATGAGCAGTTCTTC. Protein product: CSALHPTPANEQFF. The chain uses TRBV20-1 and TRBJ2-1; no clear D. Per the germline V gene, CDR1 is DFQATT and CDR2 is SNEGSKA (reference sequence). The V end was cut by 5 bases, the J end by 6 bases, with 17 bases between. The CDR3 runs to 14 residues.

Note on this clonotype: One base away lies a much larger clone, so this may be a sequencing read error. The gene calls are TRBV29-1 and TRBJ2-1; TRBD1 matches 8 bases. Germline loops: CDR1 SQVTM, CDR2 ANQGSEA. The CDR3 covers 14 residues. CDR3 coding DNA: TGCAGCGCCGAAGGGCAGGGGGCGATTAATGTGCAGTTCTTC. Translation gives CSAEGQGAINVQFF.

The chain is built from TRBV6-6 and TRBJ1-1; 9 nucleotides line up with TRBD1. V shed 4 bases, J shed 4 bases, and the junction held 7 bases outside the gene matches. This CDR3 is 15 amino acids long. The V gene's germline CDR1 is MNHNY and CDR2 SVGAGI (reference sequence). CDR3 region: CASSFTQGAITEAFF. For the CDR3, the DNA is TGTGCCAGCAGTTTCACACAGGGGGCAATCACTGAAGCTTTCTTT.